Sequencing of this T cell receptor beta chain was carried out in a study of lymphopenia after photon versus proton radiotherapy. General observations from the study: In patients who died, overall survival fell as post-nadir TCR diversity dropped more. After lymphocyte nadir, photon-treated repertoires showed oligoclonal expansion, especially CD8+ Temra.

On this clone itself: As yet, its antigen is unknown.

Here immunoSEQ multiplex PCR was the method, and the copy in TCRdb shows in-frame clones only, minus some. The sample includes approximately 12,000 clones, 88% of them seen just once. The sequence was collected from a man in his 60s with pancreatic cancer. The source material was peripheral blood, sampled from a patient treated with photon-based radiotherapy.

CDR3 nucleotides: TGCGCCAGCAGCCTAACGGGAGATGCCAAAAACATTCAGTACTTC. Amino acids: CASSLTGDAKNIQYF. This chain links TRBV4-3 with TRBJ2-4, with a possible D match to TRBD2 (6 bases). The CDR3 has 15 residues. The germline V and J ends were trimmed by 4 bases and 1 base, with 11 bases remaining between them. The germline gives CDR1 LGHNA, CDR2 YSLEER.